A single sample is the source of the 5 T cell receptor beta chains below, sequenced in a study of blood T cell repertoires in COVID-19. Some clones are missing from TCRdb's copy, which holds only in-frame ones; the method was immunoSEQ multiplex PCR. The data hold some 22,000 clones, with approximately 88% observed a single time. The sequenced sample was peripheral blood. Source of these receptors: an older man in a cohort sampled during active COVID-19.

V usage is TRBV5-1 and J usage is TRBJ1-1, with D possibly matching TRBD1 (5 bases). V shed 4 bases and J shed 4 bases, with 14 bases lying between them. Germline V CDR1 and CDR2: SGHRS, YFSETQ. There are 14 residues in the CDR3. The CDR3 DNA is TGCGCCAGCAGCCTAAACGGGGGTTCCACTGAAGCTTTCTTT. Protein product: CASSLNGGSTEAFF.

This CDR3 is CASSFMGRIAGGPGGEQFF. The CDR3 DNA is TGTGCCAGCAGCTTTATGGGGCGAATAGCGGGAGGGCCTGGGGGTGAGCAGTTCTTC. The J gene is TRBJ2-1, the V gene TRBV11-2, with 11 bases matching TRBD2. The germline CDR1 and CDR2 sequences are SGHAT and FQNNGV. V lost 3 bases to trimming and J lost 9 bases; unmatched junction nucleotides: 19. The CDR3 has 19 residues.

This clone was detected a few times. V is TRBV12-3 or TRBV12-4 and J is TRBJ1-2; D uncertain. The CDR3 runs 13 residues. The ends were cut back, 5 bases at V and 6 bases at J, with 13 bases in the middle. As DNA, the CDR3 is TGTGCCAGCAGTCGCACAGATCTCCATGGCTACACCTTC. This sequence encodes CASSRTDLHGYTF.

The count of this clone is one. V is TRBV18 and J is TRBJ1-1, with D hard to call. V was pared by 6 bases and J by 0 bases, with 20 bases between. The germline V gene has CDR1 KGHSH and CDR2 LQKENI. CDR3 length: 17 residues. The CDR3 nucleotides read TGTGCCAGCTCTGGCACTGGGGAGGGTAAAATGAACACTGAAGCTTTCTTT. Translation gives CASSGTGEGKMNTEAFF.

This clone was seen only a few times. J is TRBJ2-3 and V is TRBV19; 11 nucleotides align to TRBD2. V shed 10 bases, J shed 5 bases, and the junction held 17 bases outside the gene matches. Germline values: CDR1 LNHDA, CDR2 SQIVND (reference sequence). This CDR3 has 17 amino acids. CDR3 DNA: TGTGCCACTAGAGCCTCCTATAGCGGGAGGGCCGGAGATACGCAGTATTTT. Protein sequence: CATRASYSGRAGDTQYF.